This T cell receptor beta chain was profiled in a study of CD8 T cells in ankylosing spondylitis. Study outcomes and limitations: Ankylosing spondylitis blood appeared to carry a characteristic TCR beta motif of several highly homologous variants. Disease-linked clones bore a CD8+ phenotype and were relatively rare in peripheral blood.

Making the TCR beta libraries involved quantitative 5'-RACE with molecular barcodes. A single record per CDR3 protein comes from TCRdb applying MiXCR to the 5' RACE reads. The sample carries over 100,000 distinct CDR3 sequences, 7% recorded once. As for this clonotype: Its antigen is unidentified.

Germline V gene sequence: CDR1 LNHDA, CDR2 SQIVND (reference sequence). V trimming: 5 bases; J trimming: 1 base; junction bases outside the gene matches: 3. This CDR3 contains 14 residues. The V call is TRBV19, the J call TRBJ2-5; 8 bases map to TRBD2. The sequencing sample was made of blood, either unsorted or a sorted T cell fraction (not recorded which). This clonotype was sampled from a male donor with ankylosing spondylitis or in good health (not recorded which). The CDR3 sequence: CASSVTSAQETQYF. The CDR3, as DNA: TGTGCCAGTAGTGTGACTAGCGCCCAAGAGACCCAGTACTTC. The whole variable domain, filled in from reference TRBV19 and TRBJ2-5, reads DGGITQSPKYLFRKEGQNVTLSCEQNLNHDAMYWYRQDPGQGLRLIYYSQIVNDFQKGDIAEGYSVSREKKESFPLTVTSAQKNPTAFYLCASSVTSAQETQYFGPGTRLLVL.